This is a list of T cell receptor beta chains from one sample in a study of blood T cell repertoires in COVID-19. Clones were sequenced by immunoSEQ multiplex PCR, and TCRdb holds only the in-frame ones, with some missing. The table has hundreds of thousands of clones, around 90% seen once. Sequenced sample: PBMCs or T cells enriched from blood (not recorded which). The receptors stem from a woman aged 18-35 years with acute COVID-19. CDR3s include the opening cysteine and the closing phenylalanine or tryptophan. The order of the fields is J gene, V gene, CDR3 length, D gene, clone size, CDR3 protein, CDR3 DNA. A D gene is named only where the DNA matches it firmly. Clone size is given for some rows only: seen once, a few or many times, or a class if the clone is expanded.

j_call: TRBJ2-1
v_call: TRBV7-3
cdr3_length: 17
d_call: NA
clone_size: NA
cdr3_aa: CASSLSKRERLDNEQFF
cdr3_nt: TGTGCCAGCAGCTTAAGCAAACGGGAGCGGCTTGACAATGAGCAGTTCTTC

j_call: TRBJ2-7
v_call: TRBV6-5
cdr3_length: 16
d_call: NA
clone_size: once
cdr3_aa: CASSYSGSYSSYEQYF
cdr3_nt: TGTGCCAGCAGTTACAGTGGTTCCTACAGCTCCTACGAGCAGTACTTC

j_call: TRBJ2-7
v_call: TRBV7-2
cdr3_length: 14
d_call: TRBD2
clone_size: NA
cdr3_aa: CASSFISGVDEQYF
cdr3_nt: TGTGCCAGCAGCTTTATAAGCGGGGTCGACGAGCAGTACTTC

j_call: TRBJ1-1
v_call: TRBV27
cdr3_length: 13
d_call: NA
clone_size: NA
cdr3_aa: CASSSGEYTEAFF
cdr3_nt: TGTGCCAGCAGCTCAGGGGAGTACACTGAAGCTTTCTTT

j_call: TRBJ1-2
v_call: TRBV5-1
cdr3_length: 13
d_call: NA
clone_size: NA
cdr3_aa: CASSFLENYGYTF
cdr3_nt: TGCGCCAGCAGCTTCCTCGAGAACTATGGCTACACCTTC

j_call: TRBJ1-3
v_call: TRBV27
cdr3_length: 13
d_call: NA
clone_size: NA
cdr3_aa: CASSTSRADTIYF
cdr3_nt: TGTGCCAGCAGTACTTCCAGGGCTGACACCATATATTTT

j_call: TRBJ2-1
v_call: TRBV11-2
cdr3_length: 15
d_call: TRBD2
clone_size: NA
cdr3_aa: CASSRSGRPWDEQFF
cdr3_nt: TGTGCCAGCAGCCGTAGCGGGAGGCCCTGGGATGAGCAGTTCTTC

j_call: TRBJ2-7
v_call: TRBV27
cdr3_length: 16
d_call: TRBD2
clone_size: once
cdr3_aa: CASSLVLAGVFHEQYF
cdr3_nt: TGTGCCAGCAGTTTAGTCCTAGCGGGAGTGTTCCACGAGCAGTACTTC

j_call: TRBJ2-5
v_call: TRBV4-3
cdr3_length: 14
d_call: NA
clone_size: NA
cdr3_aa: CASSQDAEQETQYF
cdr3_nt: TGCGCCAGCAGCCAAGATGCGGAACAAGAGACCCAGTACTTC

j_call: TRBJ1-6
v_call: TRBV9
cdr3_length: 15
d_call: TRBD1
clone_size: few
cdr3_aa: CASSVADRGNSPLHF
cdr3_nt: TGTGCCAGCAGCGTAGCGGACAGGGGGAATTCACCCCTCCACTTT

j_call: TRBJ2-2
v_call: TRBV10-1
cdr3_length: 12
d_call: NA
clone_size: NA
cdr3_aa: CASSGGPRQLFF
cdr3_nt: TGCGCCAGCAGTGGAGGTCCGCGCCAGCTGTTTTTT

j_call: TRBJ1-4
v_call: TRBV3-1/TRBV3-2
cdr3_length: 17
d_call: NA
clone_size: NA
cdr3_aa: CASSQENNRDRSEKLFF
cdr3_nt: TGTGCCAGCAGCCAAGAGAATAACAGGGATCGTTCGGAAAAACTGTTTTTT

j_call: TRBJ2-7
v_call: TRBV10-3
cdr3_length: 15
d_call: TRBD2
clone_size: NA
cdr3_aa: CAISVTSGSSYEQYF
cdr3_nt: TGTGCCATCAGCGTTACTAGCGGGAGCTCCTACGAGCAGTACTTC

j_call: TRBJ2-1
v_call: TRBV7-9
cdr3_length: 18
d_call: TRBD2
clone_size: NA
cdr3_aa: CASSLRRISGSSYNEQFF
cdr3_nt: TGTGCCAGCAGCTTAAGAAGAATAAGCGGGAGCTCCTACAATGAGCAGTTCTTC

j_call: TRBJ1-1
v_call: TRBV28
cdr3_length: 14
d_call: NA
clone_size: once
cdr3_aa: CASSLGGDYTEAFF
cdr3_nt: TGTGCCAGCAGTTTGGGAGGGGATTACACTGAAGCTTTCTTT

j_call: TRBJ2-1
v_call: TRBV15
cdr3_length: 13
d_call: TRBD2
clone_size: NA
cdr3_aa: CATSRGAGVEQFF
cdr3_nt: TGTGCCACCAGCAGAGGAGCGGGAGTTGAGCAGTTCTTC

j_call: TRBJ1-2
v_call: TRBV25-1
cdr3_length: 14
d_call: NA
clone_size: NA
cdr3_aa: CASSDPGLRHGYTF
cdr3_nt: TGTGCCAGCAGTGACCCAGGACTCCGCCACGGCTACACCTTC

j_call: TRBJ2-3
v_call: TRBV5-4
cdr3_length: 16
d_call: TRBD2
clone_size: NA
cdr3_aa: CASRETSGPHTDTQYF
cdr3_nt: TGTGCCAGCAGGGAGACTAGCGGGCCCCACACAGATACGCAGTATTTT

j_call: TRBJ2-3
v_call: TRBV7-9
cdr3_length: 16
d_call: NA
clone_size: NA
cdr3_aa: CASSPPPTETSDTQYF
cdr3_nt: TGTGCCAGCAGCCCCCCTCCGACAGAAACCTCAGATACGCAGTATTTT

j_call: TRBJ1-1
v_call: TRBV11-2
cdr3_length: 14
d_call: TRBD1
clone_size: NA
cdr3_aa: CASSTGVMNTEAFF
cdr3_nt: TGTGCCAGCAGCACAGGGGTCATGAACACTGAAGCTTTCTTT

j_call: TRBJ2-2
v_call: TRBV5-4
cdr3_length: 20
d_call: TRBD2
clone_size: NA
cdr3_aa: CASSVNPGLAGGGDTGELFF
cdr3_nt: TGTGCCAGCAGCGTCAATCCGGGACTAGCGGGAGGGGGGGACACCGGGGAGCTGTTTTTT

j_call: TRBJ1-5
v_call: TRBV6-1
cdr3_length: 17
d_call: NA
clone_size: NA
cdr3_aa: CASSVGVQGLGNQPQHF
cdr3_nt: TGTGCCAGCAGTGTGGGGGTACAGGGATTGGGCAATCAGCCCCAGCATTTT

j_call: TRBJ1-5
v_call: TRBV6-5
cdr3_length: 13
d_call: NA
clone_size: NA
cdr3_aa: CASRETGNQPQHF
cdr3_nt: TGTGCCAGCAGAGAGACAGGAAATCAGCCCCAGCATTTT

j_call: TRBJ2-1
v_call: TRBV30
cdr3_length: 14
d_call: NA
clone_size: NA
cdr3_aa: CAWSNTRAYNEQFF
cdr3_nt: TGTGCCTGGAGTAACACTAGGGCCTACAATGAGCAGTTCTTC

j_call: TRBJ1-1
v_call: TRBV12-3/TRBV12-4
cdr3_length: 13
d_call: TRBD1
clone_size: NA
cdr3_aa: CASSFRDRAKAFF
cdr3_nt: TGTGCCAGCAGTTTTCGGGACAGGGCAAAAGCTTTCTTT

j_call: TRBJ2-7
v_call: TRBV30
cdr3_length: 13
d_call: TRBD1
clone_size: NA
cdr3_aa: CAWTGTGLGEQYF
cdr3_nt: TGTGCCTGGACCGGGACAGGGTTGGGGGAGCAGTACTTC

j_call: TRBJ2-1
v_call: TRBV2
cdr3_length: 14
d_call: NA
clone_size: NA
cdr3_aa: CASSEVGAGNEQFF
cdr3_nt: TGTGCCAGCAGTGAGGTGGGAGCGGGCAATGAGCAGTTCTTC

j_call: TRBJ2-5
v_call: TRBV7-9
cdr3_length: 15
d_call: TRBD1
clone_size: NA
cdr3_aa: CASSTGQSAQETQYF
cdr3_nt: TGTGCCAGCAGCACGGGACAGTCAGCTCAAGAGACCCAGTACTTC

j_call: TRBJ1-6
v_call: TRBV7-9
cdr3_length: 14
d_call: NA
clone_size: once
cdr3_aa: CASSLARVFSPLHF
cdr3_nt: TGTGCCAGCAGCTTAGCGCGGGTGTTCTCACCCCTCCACTTT

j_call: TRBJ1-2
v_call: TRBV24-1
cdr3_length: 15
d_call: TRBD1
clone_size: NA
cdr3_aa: CATSDPGTAHYGYTF
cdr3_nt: TGTGCCACCAGTGATCCCGGGACAGCCCACTATGGCTACACCTTC

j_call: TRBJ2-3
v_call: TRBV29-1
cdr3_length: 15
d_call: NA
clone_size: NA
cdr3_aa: CSVEGFGAPTDTQYF
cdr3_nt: TGCAGCGTTGAAGGTTTTGGGGCCCCCACAGATACGCAGTATTTT

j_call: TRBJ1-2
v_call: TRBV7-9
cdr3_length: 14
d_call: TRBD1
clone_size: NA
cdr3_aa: CASSLTGVNYGYTF
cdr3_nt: TGTGCCAGCAGCTTAACAGGGGTTAACTATGGCTACACCTTC

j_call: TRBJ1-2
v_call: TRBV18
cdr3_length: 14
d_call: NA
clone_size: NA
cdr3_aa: CASSPLEGNYGYTF
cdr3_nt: TGTGCCAGCTCACCACTGGAGGGAAACTATGGCTACACCTTC

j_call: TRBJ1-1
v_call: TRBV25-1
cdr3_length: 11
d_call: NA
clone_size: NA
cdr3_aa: CASSVGGEAFF
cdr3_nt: TGTGCCAGCAGTGTGGGGGGGGAAGCTTTCTTT

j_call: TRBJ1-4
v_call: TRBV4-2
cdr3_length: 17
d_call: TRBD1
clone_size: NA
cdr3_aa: CASSQGGQGSDNEKLFF
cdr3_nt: TGTGCCAGCAGCCAAGGGGGACAGGGGTCTGATAATGAAAAACTGTTTTTT

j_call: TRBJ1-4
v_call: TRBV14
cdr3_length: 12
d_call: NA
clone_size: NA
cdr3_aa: CASSHNGEKLFF
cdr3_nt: TGTGCCAGCAGCCACAACGGTGAAAAACTGTTTTTT

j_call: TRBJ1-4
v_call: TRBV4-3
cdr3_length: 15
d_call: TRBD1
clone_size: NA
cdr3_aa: CASSRTGTGGEKLFF
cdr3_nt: TGCGCCAGCAGCCGAACCGGGACAGGGGGTGAAAAACTGTTTTTT